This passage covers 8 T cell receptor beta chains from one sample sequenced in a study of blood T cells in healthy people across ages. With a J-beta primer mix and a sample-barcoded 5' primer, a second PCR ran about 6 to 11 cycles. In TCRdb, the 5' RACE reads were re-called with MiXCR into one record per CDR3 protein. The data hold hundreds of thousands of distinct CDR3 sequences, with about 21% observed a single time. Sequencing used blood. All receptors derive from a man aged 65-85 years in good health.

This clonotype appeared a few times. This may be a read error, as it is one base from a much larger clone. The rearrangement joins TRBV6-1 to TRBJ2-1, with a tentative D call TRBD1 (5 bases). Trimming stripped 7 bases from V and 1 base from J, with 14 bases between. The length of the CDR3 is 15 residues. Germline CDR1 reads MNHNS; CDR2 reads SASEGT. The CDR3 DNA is TGTGCCAGCATCGACCACAGGAGTTCCTACAATGAGCAGTTCTTC. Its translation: CASIDHRSSYNEQFF.

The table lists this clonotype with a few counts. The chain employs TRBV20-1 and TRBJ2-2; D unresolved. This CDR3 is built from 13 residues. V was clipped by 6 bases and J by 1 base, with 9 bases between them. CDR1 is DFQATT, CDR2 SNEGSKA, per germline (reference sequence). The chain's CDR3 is CSARIQNTGELFF. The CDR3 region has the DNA TGCAGTGCCCGAATCCAGAACACCGGGGAGCTGTTTTTT.

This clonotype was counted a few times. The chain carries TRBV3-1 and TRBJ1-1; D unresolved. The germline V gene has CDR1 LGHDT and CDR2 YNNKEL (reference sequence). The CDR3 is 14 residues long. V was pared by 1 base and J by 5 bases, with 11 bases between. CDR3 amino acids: CASSQVSGTTEAFF. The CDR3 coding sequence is TGTGCCAGCAGCCAAGTCTCGGGTACGACTGAAGCTTTCTTT. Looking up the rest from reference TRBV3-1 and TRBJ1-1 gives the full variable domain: DTAVSQTPKYLVTQMGNDKSIKCEQNLGHDTMYWYKQDSKKFLKIMFSYNNKELIINETVPNRFSPKSPDKAHLNLHINSLELGDSAVYFCASSQVSGTTEAFFGQGTRLTVV.

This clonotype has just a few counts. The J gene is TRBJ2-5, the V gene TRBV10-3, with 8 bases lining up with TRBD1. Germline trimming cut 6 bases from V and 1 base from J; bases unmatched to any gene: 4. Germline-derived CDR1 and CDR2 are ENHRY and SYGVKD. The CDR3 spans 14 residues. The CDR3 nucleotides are TGTGCCATCAGACAGGGGGTAACCCAAGAGACCCAGTACTTC. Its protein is CAIRQGVTQETQYF.

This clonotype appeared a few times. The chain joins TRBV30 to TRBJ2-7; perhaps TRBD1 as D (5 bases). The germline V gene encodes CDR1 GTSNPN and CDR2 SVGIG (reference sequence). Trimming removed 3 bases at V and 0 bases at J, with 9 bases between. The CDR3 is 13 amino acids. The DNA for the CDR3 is TGTGCCTGGAGCCAGGGCAACTCCTACGAGCAGTACTTC. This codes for CAWSQGNSYEQYF. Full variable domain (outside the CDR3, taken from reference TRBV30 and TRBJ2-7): SQTIHQWPATLVQPVGSPLSLECTVEGTSNPNLYWYRQAAGRGLQLLFYSVGIGQISSEVPQNLSASRPQDRQFILSSKKLLLSDSGFYLCAWSQGNSYEQYFGPGTRLTVT.

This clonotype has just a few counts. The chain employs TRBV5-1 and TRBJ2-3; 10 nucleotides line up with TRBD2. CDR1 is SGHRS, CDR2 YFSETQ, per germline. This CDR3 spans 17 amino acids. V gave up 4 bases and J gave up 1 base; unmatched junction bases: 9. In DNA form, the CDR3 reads TGCGCCAGCAGCCGTCCGGGACTAGCGAGTGGCACAGATACGCAGTATTTT. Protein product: CASSRPGLASGTDTQYF. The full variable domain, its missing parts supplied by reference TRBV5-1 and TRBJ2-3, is KAGVTQTPRYLIKTRGQQVTLSCSPISGHRSVSWYQQTPGQGLQFLFEYFSETQRNKGNFPGRFSGRQFSNSRSEMNVSTLELGDSALYLCASSRPGLASGTDTQYFGPGTRLTVL.

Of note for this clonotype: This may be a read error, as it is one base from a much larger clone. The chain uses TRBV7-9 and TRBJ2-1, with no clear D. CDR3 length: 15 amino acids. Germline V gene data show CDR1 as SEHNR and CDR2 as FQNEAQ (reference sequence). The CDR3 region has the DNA TGTGCCGGCAGCCTAACTACCGCCCTATACAATGAGCAGTTCTTC. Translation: CAGSLTTALYNEQFF. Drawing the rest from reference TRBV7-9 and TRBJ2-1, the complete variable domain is DTGVSQNPRHKITKRGQNVTFRCDPISEHNRLYWYRQTLGQGPEFLTYFQNEAQLEKSRLLSDRFSAERPKGSFSTLEIQRTEQGDSAMYLCAGSLTTALYNEQFFGPGTRLTVL.

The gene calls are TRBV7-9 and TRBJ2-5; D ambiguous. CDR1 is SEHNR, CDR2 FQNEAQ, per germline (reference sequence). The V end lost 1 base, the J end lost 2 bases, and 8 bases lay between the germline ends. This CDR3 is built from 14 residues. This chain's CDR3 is CASSLDLPQETQYF. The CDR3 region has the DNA TGTGCCAGCAGCTTAGATCTTCCACAAGAGACCCAGTACTTC. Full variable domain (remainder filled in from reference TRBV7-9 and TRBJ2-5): DTGVSQNPRHKITKRGQNVTFRCDPISEHNRLYWYRQTLGQGPEFLTYFQNEAQLEKSRLLSDRFSAERPKGSFSTLEIQRTEQGDSAMYLCASSLDLPQETQYFGPGTRLLVL.